This TCR beta chain was recorded in a study of tumor-infiltrating lymphocytes in oesophageal squamous cell carcinoma. The CDR3 is 10 amino acids. CDR1 DFQATT and CDR2 SNEGSKA come from the germline V gene (reference sequence). V lost 5 bases and J 8 bases, leaving 7 bases between the germline ends. This clonotype was counted at least ten times. TCRdb reprocessed the PCR reads with MiXCR, giving one entry per CDR3 protein. The top ten clones hold approximately 19% of a sample with about 20,000 distinct CDR3 sequences, 39% of them seen once. The chain uses TRBV20-1 and TRBJ2-1; no firm D call. Material: esophageal tumor tissue. The clonotype originates from a male donor with esophageal squamous cell carcinoma. The CDR3 coding sequence is TGCAGTGCTCAGCGACATGAGCAGTTCTTC. The encoded protein is CSAQRHEQFF.